This entry is about one T cell receptor (beta chain). Its antigen remains unidentified. V lost 5 bases, J lost 4 bases, and 14 bases lay in between. Germline loops: CDR1 SGHRS, CDR2 YFSETQ. The CDR3 has 14 amino acids. This specimen comes from a study of OX40 agonist ivuxolimab in advanced cancers. The overall study: The dose-escalation group included hepatocellular carcinoma, melanoma, renal cell carcinoma and head and neck cancer. People who had prior anti-PD-1, anti-PD-L1 or anti-CTLA-4 therapy could take part, and about 37% had some. Findings of the study overall: At doses 0.1 to 3.0 mg/kg, CD4+ and CD8+ clones expanded. Average numbers of expanded clones were greater in CD8+ T cells than in CD4+.

Libraries were prepared by immunoSEQ multiplex PCR; TCRdb keeps only in-frame clonotypes and omits some of them. The sample has 39,000 or so clones, 89% seen once; the top ten hold approximately 0.6%. This material consisted of CD4+ or CD8+ T cells sorted from blood, taken in a trial of the OX40 agonist ivuxolimab. This clonotype was sampled from an adult with an advanced solid tumor such as melanoma, head and neck, liver or kidney cancer. V is TRBV5-1 and J is TRBJ2-3; TRBD1 might be the D (5 bases). CDR3 bases: TGCGCCAGCAGGCAGGGCGCCCCCGCAGATACGCAGTATTTT. Translated: CASRQGAPADTQYF.